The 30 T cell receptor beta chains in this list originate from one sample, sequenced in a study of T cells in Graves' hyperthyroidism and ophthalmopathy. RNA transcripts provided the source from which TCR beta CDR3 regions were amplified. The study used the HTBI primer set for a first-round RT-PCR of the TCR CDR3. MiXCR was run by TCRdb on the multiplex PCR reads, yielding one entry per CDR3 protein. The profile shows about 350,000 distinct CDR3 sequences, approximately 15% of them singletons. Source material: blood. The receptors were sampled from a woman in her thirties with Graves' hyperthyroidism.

The CDR3 sequence is CASPSGAWYF. The CDR3 coding sequence is TGTGCCAGCCCTAGCGGCGCTTGGTACTTC. This chain uses TRBV28 with TRBJ2-5, with 7 positions matching TRBD2. J gave up 13 bases and V 8 bases, and 7 bases lay outside the gene matches. The length of the CDR3 is 10 residues. Germline CDR1 MDHEN, CDR2 SYDVKM.

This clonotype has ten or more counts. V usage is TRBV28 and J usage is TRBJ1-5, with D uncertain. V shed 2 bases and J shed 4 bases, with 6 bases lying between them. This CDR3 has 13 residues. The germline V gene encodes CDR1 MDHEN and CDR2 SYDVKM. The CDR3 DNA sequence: TGTGCCAGCAGTTTAACCCAGAATCAGCCCCAGCATTTT. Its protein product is CASSLTQNQPQHF.

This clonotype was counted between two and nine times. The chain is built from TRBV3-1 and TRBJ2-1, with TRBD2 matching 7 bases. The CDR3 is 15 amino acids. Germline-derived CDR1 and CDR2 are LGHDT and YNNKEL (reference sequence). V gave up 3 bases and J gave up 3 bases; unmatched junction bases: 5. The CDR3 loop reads CASSQTGGIYNEQFF. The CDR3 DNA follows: TGTGCCAGCAGCCAGACGGGGGGAATCTACAATGAGCAGTTCTTC.

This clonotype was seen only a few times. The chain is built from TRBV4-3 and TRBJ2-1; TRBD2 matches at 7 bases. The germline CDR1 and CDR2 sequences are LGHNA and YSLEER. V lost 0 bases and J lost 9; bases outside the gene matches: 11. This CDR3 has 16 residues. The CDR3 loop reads CASSQDWGGGQSEQFF. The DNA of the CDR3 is TGCGCCAGCAGCCAAGATTGGGGGGGAGGGCAATCTGAGCAGTTCTTC.

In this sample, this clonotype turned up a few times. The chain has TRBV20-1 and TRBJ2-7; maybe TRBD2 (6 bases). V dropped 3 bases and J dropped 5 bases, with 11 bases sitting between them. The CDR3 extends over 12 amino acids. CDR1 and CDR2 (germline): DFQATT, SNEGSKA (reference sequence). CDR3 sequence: CSARLRGDEQYF. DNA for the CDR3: TGCAGTGCTAGGTTGCGGGGCGACGAGCAGTACTTC.

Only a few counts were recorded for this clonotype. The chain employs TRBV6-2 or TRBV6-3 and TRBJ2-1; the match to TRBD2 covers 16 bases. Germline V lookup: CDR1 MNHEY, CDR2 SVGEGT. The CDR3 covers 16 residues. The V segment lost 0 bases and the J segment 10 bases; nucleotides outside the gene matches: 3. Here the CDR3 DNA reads TGTGCCAGCAGTTACTCCGGGACTAGCGGGAGGGACGAGCAGTTCTTC. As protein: CASSYSGTSGRDEQFF.

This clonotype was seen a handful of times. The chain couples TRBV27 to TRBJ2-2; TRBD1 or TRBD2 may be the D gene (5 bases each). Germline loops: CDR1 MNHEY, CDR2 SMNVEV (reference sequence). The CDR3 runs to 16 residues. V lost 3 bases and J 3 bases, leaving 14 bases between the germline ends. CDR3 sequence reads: CASSFRGPGYTGELFF. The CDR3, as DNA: TGTGCCAGCAGTTTTCGGGGCCCGGGATACACCGGGGAGCTGTTTTTT.

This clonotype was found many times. The CDR3 coding sequence is TGTGCCAGCAGTTTATGGGTCGGGCGTGAGGAGGAAGCTTTCTTT. Translating it yields CASSLWVGREEEAFF. This sequence joins TRBV28 and TRBJ1-1; the D is unclear. In germline, CDR1 is MDHEN, CDR2 SYDVKM. The CDR3 runs 15 residues. Deletions cut 0 bases from V and 8 bases from J, with 16 bases between.

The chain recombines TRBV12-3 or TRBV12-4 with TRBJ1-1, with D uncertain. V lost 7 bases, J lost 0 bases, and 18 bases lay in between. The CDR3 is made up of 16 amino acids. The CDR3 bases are TGTGCCAGCACGGTTGACACTACCGCAATGAACACTGAAGCTTTCTTT. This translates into CASTVDTTAMNTEAFF.

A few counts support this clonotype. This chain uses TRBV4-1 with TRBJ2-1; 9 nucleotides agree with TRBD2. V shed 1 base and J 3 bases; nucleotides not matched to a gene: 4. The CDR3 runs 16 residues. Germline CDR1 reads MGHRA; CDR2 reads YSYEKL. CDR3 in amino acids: CASSQVASGIYNEQFF. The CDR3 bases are TGCGCCAGCAGCCAAGTTGCTAGCGGGATCTACAATGAGCAGTTCTTC.

This chain's CDR3 is CAWSDAGDGELFF. CDR3 sequence (DNA): TGTGCCTGGAGTGATGCGGGGGACGGGGAGCTGTTTTTT. J is TRBJ2-2 and V is TRBV30, with 7 bases identical to TRBD2. The CDR3 length is 13 residues. Germline-derived CDR1 and CDR2 are GTSNPN and SVGIG (reference sequence). V lost 1 base, J lost 7 bases, and 3 bases stayed unmatched. The variable domain in full, completed from reference TRBV30 and TRBJ2-2, reads SQTIHQWPATLVQPVGSPLSLECTVEGTSNPNLYWYRQAAGRGLQLLFYSVGIGQISSEVPQNLSASRPQDRQFILSSKKLLLSDSGFYLCAWSDAGDGELFFGEGSRLTVL.

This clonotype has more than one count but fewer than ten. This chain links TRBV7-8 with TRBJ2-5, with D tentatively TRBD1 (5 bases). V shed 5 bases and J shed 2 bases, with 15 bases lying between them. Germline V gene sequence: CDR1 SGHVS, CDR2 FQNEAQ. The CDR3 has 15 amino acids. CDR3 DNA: TGTGCCAGCAGCGAGACCGACAGAATTCAAGAGACCCAGTACTTC. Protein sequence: CASSETDRIQETQYF.

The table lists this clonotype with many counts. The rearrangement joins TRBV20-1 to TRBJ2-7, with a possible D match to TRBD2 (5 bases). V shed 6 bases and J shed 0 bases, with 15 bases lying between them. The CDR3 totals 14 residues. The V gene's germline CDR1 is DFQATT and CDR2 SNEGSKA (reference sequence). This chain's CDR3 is CSAPRRTNSYEQYF. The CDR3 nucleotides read TGCAGTGCGCCGAGGAGGACGAACTCCTACGAGCAGTACTTC.

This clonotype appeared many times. The CDR3: CATSRDKETQYF. In nucleotides, the CDR3 is TGTGCCACCAGCAGAGATAAAGAGACCCAGTACTTC. The rearrangement joins TRBV15 to TRBJ2-5; D remains ambiguous. The CDR3 is 12 residues long. V was clipped by 0 bases and J by 3 bases, with 2 bases between them. The germline V gene has CDR1 LNHNV and CDR2 YYDKDF (reference sequence).

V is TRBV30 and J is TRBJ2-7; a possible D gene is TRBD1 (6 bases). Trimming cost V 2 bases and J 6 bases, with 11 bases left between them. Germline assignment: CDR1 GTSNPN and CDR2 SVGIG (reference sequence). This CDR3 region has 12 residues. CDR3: CAWSIQGTEQYF. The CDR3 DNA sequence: TGTGCCTGGAGTATACAGGGAACCGAGCAGTACTTC.

The CDR3 loop reads CASSLDGGAKPQHF. In DNA, the CDR3 is TGCGCCAGCAGCTTGGATGGGGGGGCTAAGCCCCAGCATTTT. V usage is TRBV5-1 and J usage is TRBJ1-5; possibly TRBD1 for D (6 bases). The CDR3 contains 14 residues. The V end lost 0 bases, the J end lost 8 bases, and 12 bases lay between the germline ends. Germline V gene sequence: CDR1 SGHRS, CDR2 YFSETQ.

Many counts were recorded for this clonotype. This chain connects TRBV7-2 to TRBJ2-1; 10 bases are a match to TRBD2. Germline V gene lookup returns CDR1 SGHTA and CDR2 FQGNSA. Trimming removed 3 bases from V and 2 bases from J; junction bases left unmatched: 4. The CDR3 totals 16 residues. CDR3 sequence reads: CASSLGSGRPYNEQFF. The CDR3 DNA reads TGTGCCAGCAGCTTGGGTAGCGGGAGGCCCTACAATGAGCAGTTCTTC.

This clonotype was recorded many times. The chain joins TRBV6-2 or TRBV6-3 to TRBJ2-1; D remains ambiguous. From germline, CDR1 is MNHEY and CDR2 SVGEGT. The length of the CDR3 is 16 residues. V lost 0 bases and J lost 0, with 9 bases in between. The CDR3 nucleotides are TGTGCCAGCAGTTACTCGAAAGAGAGCTCCTACAATGAGCAGTTCTTC. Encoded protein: CASSYSKESSYNEQFF.

CDR3 nucleotides: TGTGCCAGCAGCTTTGCGACCGGGACAGAGACGTATGGCTACACCTTC. As protein: CASSFATGTETYGYTF. The chain recombines TRBV13 with TRBJ1-2; 7 bases map to TRBD1. From germline, CDR1 is PRHDT and CDR2 FYEKMQ (reference sequence). The CDR3 is 16 residues long. The trim removed 3 bases at V and 5 bases at J, leaving 12 bases unmatched.

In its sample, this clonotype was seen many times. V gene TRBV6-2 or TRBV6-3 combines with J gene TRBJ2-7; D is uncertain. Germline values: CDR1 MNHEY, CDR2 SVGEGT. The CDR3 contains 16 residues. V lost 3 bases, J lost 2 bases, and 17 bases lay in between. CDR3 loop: CASSYPLVGNPYEQYF. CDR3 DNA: TGTGCCAGCAGTTATCCCCTGGTAGGGAATCCCTACGAGCAGTACTTC.

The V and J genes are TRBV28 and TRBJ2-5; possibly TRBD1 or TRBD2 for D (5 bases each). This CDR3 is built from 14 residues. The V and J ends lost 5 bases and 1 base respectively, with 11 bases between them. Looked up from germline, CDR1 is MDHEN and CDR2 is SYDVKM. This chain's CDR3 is CASSPRDLQETQYF. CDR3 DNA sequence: TGTGCCAGCAGTCCCCGGGACCTCCAAGAGACCCAGTACTTC.

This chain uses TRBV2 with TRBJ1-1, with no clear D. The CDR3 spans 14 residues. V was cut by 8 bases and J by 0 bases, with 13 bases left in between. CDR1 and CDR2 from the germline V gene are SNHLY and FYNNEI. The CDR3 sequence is CASFVRRLNTEAFF. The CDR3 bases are TGTGCCAGCTTTGTGAGACGGTTGAACACTGAAGCTTTCTTT.

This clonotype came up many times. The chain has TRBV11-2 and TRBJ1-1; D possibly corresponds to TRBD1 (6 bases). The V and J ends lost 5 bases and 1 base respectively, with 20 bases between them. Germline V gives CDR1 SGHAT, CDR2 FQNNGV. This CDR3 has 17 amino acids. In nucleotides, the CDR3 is TGTGCCAGCAGCCCCAGTTTAGGGGGGATTGGGAACACTGAAGCTTTCTTT. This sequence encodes CASSPSLGGIGNTEAFF.

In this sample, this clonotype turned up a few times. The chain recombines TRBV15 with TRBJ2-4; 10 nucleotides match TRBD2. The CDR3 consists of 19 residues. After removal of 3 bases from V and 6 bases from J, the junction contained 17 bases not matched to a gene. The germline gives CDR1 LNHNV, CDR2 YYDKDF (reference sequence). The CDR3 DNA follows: TGTGCCACCAGCAGCCAACTAGCGGGGACCTCGCGGGTTAGAAACATTCAGTACTTC. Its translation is CATSSQLAGTSRVRNIQYF.

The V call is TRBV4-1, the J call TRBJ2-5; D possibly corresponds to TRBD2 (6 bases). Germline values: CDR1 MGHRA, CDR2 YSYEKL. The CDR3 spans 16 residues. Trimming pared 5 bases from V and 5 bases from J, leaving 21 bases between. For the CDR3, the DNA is TGCGCCAGCAGCTCCAGAGGAGGGGCTGAGGGGGAGACCCAGTACTTC. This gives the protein CASSSRGGAEGETQYF.

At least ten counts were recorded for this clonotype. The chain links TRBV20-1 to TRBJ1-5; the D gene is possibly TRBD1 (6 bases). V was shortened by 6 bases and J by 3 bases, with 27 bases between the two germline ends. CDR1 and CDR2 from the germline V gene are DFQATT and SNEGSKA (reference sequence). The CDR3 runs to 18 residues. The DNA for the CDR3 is TGCAGTGCGGCCGGGACACTGAGCGGTTGGACGCCCAATCAGCCCCAGCATTTT. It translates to CSAAGTLSGWTPNQPQHF.

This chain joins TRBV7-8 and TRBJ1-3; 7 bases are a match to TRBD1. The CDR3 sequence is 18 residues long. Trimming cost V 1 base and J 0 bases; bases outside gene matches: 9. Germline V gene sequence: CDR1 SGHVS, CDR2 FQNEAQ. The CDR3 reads CASSLDHRGPSSGNTIYF. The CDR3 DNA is TGTGCCAGCAGCTTAGACCACAGGGGCCCGAGCTCTGGAAACACCATATATTTT.

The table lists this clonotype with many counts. The CDR3 here is CASSLDFIQYF. DNA for the CDR3: TGTGCCAGCAGTTTGGACTTCATTCAGTACTTC. V and J are TRBV12-3 or TRBV12-4 and TRBJ2-4; tentative D call: TRBD2 (5 bases). Trimming removed 3 bases from V and 9 bases from J, with 6 bases in between. This CDR3 comprises 11 residues.

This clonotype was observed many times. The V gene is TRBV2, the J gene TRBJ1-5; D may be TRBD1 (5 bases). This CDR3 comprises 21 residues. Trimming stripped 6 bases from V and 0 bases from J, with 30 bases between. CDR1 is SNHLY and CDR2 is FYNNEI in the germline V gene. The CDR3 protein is CASRMRGGTALDYFSNQPQHF. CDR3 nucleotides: TGTGCCAGCAGGATGAGGGGCGGAACAGCTCTAGATTATTTTAGCAATCAGCCCCAGCATTTT.

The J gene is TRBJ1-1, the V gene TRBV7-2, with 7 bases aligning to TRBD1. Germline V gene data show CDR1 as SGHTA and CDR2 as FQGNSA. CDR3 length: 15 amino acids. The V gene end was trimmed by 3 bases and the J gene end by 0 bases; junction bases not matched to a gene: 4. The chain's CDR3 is CASSFTDRVNTEAFF. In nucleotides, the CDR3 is TGTGCCAGCAGCTTCACCGACAGGGTGAACACTGAAGCTTTCTTT.